Following are 5 T cell receptor beta chains from one sample sequenced in a study of T cell repertoires in cytomegalovirus infection. MiXCR, run by TCRdb on the reads, gives a single entry per CDR3 protein. The sample yields 200,000 or so distinct CDR3 sequences, roughly 20% seen once. Sequenced sample: PBMCs. These receptors were taken from a human donor in good health (CMV status not recorded). Some clones in this sample may be carry-over from other donors' samples.

Note on this clonotype: With a much larger clone just one base away, this may be a read error. This likely comes from a read error, as the CDR3 has no conserved phenylalanine or tryptophan at its end. The chain employs TRBV7-2 and TRBJ2-3, with 9 bases matching TRBD1. J gave up 2 bases and V 8 bases, and 8 bases lay outside the gene matches. Germline assignment: CDR1 SGHTA and CDR2 FQGNSA. The CDR3 has 15 residues. The CDR3, as DNA: TGTGCCAGCGGAGGACAGGGGATACTCACAGATACGCAGTATCTT. Protein product: CASGGQGILTDTQYL.

The chain employs TRBV5-1 and TRBJ2-3; a possible D gene is TRBD2 (7 bases). The V and J ends lost 5 bases and 4 bases respectively, with 17 bases between them. CDR1 is SGHRS and CDR2 is YFSETQ in the germline V gene. The CDR3 contains 15 residues. CDR3: CASRGGLPVADTQYF. The CDR3 DNA sequence: TGCGCCAGCAGAGGGGGACTACCCGTCGCAGATACGCAGTATTTT. The full variable domain, in which reference TRBV5-1 and TRBJ2-3 provide the parts outside the CDR3, is KAGVTQTPRYLIKTRGQQVTLSCSPISGHRSVSWYQQTPGQGLQFLFEYFSETQRNKGNFPGRFSGRQFSNSRSEMNVSTLELGDSALYLCASRGGLPVADTQYFGPGTRLTVL.

In this sample, this clonotype turned up a few times. The chain links TRBV27 to TRBJ2-2; maybe TRBD1 (5 bases). This CDR3 comprises 17 residues. V was pared by 3 bases and J by 0 bases, with 14 bases between. CDR1 and CDR2 (germline): MNHEY, SMNVEV (reference sequence). The DNA of the CDR3 is TGTGCCAGCAGTTTCTCCGGACACGGTGCGAACACCGGGGAGCTGTTTTTT. Its protein is CASSFSGHGANTGELFF.

V usage is TRBV29-1 and J usage is TRBJ2-2; tentative D call: TRBD2 (6 bases). CDR1 is SQVTM and CDR2 is ANQGSEA in the germline V gene. Between the trimmed V and J ends, which lost 7 bases and 0 bases, there was a span of 15 bases. CDR3 length: 15 residues. Here the CDR3 reads CSASIAVPNTGELFF. The CDR3 DNA reads TGCAGCGCTTCTATAGCGGTGCCGAACACCGGGGAGCTGTTTTTT.

This clonotype was found many times. V is TRBV7-2 and J is TRBJ2-2, with TRBD1 matching 8 bases. Germline-derived CDR1 and CDR2 are SGHTA and FQGNSA. This CDR3 comprises 12 residues. V lost 5 bases, J lost 15 bases, and 8 bases stayed unmatched. CDR3 bases: TGTGCCAGCAGCCCGAGGACAGGGAGATTGTTTTTT. Its translation is CASSPRTGRLFF.